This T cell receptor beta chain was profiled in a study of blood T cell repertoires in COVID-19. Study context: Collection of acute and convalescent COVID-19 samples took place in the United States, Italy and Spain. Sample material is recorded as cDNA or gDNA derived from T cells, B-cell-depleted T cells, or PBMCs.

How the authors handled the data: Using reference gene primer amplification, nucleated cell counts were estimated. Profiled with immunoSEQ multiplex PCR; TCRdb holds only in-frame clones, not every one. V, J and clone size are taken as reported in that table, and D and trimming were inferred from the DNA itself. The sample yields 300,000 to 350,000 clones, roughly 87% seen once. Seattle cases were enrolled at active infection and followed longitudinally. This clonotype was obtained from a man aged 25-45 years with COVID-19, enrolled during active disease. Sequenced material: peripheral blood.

The CDR3 DNA sequence: TGTGCCAGCAGCCCGCGGACTAGCGGGGAGGACGAGCAGTACTTC. Amino acid sequence: CASSPRTSGEDEQYF. The gene calls are TRBV7-6 and TRBJ2-7, with TRBD2 matching over 12 bases. The CDR3 has 15 amino acids. Germline trimming cut 5 bases from V and 5 bases from J; bases unmatched to any gene: 7. Germline V gives CDR1 SGHVS, CDR2 FNYEAQ.